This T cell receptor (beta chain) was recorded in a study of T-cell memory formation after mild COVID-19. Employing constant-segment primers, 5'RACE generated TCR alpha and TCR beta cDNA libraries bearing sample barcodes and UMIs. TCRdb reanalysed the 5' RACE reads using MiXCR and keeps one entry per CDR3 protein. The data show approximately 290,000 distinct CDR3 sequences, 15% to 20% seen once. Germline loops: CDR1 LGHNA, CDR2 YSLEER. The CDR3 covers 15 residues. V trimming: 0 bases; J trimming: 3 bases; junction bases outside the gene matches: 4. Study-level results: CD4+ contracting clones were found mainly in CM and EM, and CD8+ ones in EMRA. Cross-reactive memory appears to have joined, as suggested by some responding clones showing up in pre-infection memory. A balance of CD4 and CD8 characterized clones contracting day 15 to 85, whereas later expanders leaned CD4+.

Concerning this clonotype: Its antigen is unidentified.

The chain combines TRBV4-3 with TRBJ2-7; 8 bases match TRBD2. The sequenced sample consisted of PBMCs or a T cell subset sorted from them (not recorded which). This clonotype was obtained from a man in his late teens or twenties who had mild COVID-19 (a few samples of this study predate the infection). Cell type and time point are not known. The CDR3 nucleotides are TGCGCCAGCAGCCAAGATTGGCTAGCGGGCTACGAGCAGTACTTC. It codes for CASSQDWLAGYEQYF.